The 9 T cell receptor beta chains in this list originate from one sample, sequenced in a study of T and B cells in COVID-19 patients. TRB was amplified from about 250-500 ng of blood genomic DNA. Multiplex PCR with BIOMED2 TRB-A/B primer pools amplified TRB rearrangements. MiXCR, applied by TCRdb to the multiplex PCR reads, yields one record per CDR3 protein. The sample has fewer than 5,000 distinct CDR3 sequences, around a quarter seen once; the top ten hold around 43%. Sequencing input: blood. The origin of the receptors is a human donor with active COVID-19. The donor label of this sample is uncertain.

This sequence joins TRBV6-2 or TRBV6-3 and TRBJ2-2; 7 bases map to TRBD2. With V trimmed by 6 bases and J by 0 bases, 19 bases remained unmatched. The CDR3 sequence is 20 residues long. The V gene's germline CDR1 is MNHEY and CDR2 SVGEGT. CDR3 loop: CASSKSLGTIYAANTGELFF. The CDR3, as DNA: TGTGCCAGCAGCAAGTCTCTCGGGACTATATACGCTGCGAACACCGGGGAGCTGTTTTTT.

This clonotype is medium-sized in the sample. The V call is TRBV15, the J call TRBJ2-3, with 10 bases matching TRBD2. V lost 0 bases and J lost 2; bases outside the gene matches: 5. This CDR3 has 17 amino acids. The germline V gene has CDR1 LNHNV and CDR2 YYDKDF (reference sequence). The CDR3: CATSRDSSGGATDTQYF. The DNA of the CDR3 is TGTGCCACCAGCAGAGATTCGAGCGGGGGGGCCACAGATACGCAGTATTTT.

This clonotype is termed medium-sized. The chain combines TRBV12-3 or TRBV12-4 with TRBJ2-7; perhaps TRBD1 as D (6 bases). V lost 2 bases and J 10 bases, leaving 12 bases between the germline ends. The CDR3 runs to 12 residues. The CDR3 loop is CASSLKGVPQYF. The CDR3 coding sequence is TGTGCCAGCAGTTTAAAGGGGGTCCCCCAGTACTTC.

The table lists this clonotype with a count of one. The chain is built from TRBV6-1 and TRBJ2-1, with D possibly TRBD1 on 5 matching bases. V was cut by 6 bases and J by 7 bases, with 16 bases left in between. This CDR3 has 14 amino acids. Germline V gene lookup returns CDR1 MNHNS and CDR2 SASEGT. CDR3 protein: CASRLWGRANEQFF. In DNA, the CDR3 is TGTGCCAGCAGACTATGGGGCAGGGCTAATGAGCAGTTCTTC.

By proportion, this clonotype is medium-sized. The chain carries TRBV10-3 and TRBJ2-5; D is possibly TRBD1 (6 bases). V was trimmed by 8 bases and J by 1 base, leaving 14 bases between them. Germline V gives CDR1 ENHRY, CDR2 SYGVKD. The CDR3 is 14 amino acids. The CDR3 bases are TGTGCCATCGGACCTACAGGGTTCCAAGAGACCCAGTACTTC. Amino acids: CAIGPTGFQETQYF.

Judged by abundance, this clonotype is medium-sized. The chain carries TRBV19 and TRBJ1-1; TRBD1 aligns across 8 bases. The CDR3 spans 12 residues. The ends lost 7 bases at V and 5 bases at J; junction bases unmatched: 3. Germline V lookup: CDR1 LNHDA, CDR2 SQIVND (reference sequence). The CDR3 nucleotides are TGTGCCAGTAACAGGGGGGGAACTGAAGCTTTCTTT. This translates into CASNRGGTEAFF.

In its sample, this clonotype is medium-sized. The chain is built from TRBV19 and TRBJ2-1, with 7 bases fitting TRBD1. The ends lost 1 base at V and 5 bases at J; junction bases unmatched: 5. The CDR3 runs to 15 residues. CDR1 and CDR2 (germline): LNHDA, SQIVND (reference sequence). The CDR3 is CASSIGSGGHNEQFF. DNA of the CDR3: TGTGCCAGTAGTATAGGGTCAGGGGGACACAATGAGCAGTTCTTC.

This clonotype is medium-sized within its sample. This sequence joins TRBV6-5 and TRBJ1-6; TRBD1 matches 7 bases. This CDR3 has 16 residues. Trimming cost V 0 bases and J 5 bases; bases outside gene matches: 4. The germline CDR1 and CDR2 sequences are MNHEY and SVGAGI. CDR3 bases: TGTGCCAGCAGTTACTCGACAGGGCCAAATAATTCACCCCTCCACTTT. Protein product: CASSYSTGPNNSPLHF.

In regard to this clonotype: This may arise from a read error, as a much more abundant clone is one base away. The chain employs TRBV6-5 and TRBJ2-1; 8 positions agree with TRBD1. This CDR3 region has 15 residues. V lost 7 bases to trimming and J lost 13 bases; unmatched junction nucleotides: 18. CDR1 and CDR2 (germline): MNHEY, SVGAGI. The CDR3 loop reads CASKWSGGHGETQFF. CDR3 in DNA: TGTGCCAGCAAGTGGTCAGGGGGCCATGGGGAGACCCAGTTCTTC.